This T cell receptor beta chain was retrieved from a study of human T cells and chemical hapten exposure. Whole-study context: The study sensitized with 2% DPC on a roughly 2 cm by roughly 2 cm patch of upper inner arm skin.

Trimming removed 3 bases from V and 8 bases from J, with 11 bases in between. This CDR3 spans 12 amino acids. Germline CDR1 reads MDHEN; CDR2 reads SYDVKM. TCRdb re-called the RACE reads with MiXCR, one entry per CDR3 protein. Of about 180,000 distinct CDR3 sequences in the sample, about 31% were seen once. Stated time point: pre-sensitization, week 0. As to treatment: therapeutic diphenylcyclopropenone sensitization with weekly scalp DPC. This clonotype originated in a woman aged 30 to 39 with alopecia areata. Some clones in this sample may be carry-over from other donors' samples. The chain combines TRBV28 with TRBJ2-7; D is uncertain. Sequenced here: whole blood, sampled in connection with sensitization to the hapten diphenylcyclopropenone (DPC). The CDR3 spells CASSFGSSKQYF. As DNA, the CDR3 is TGTGCCAGCAGTTTCGGATCATCCAAGCAGTACTTC.